Listed below are T cell receptor beta chains from one sample, sequenced in a study of T-cell memory formation after mild COVID-19. Using its own MiXCR run on the 5' RACE reads, TCRdb lists one record per CDR3 protein. The sample lists almost 550,000 distinct CDR3 sequences, about 20% occurring once. Input material: PBMCs or a T cell subset sorted from them (not recorded which). These receptor sequences come from an adult woman who had mild COVID-19 (a few samples of this study predate the infection). Cell type and time point are not known. The CDR3 runs from the conserved cysteine through the conserved F or W. Each record gives: V gene, clone size, D gene, J gene, CDR3 protein, CDR3 DNA. The D gene is left open where the match is weak. Part of the rows lack a size; the others show once, few, many or a class for expanded clones.

v_call: TRBV9; clone_size: -; d_call: TRBD1; j_call: TRBJ2-1; cdr3_aa: CASSVGGQGGHNEQFF; cdr3_nt: TGTGCCAGCAGCGTAGGGGGACAGGGCGGGCACAATGAGCAGTTCTTC
v_call: TRBV7-7; clone_size: -; d_call: TRBD1; j_call: TRBJ2-7; cdr3_aa: CASSFGTGQEQYF; cdr3_nt: TGTGCTAGCAGCTTCGGGACAGGACAGGAGCAGTACTTC
v_call: TRBV5-4; clone_size: few; d_call: -; j_call: TRBJ2-5; cdr3_aa: CASSSITGPWTQYF; cdr3_nt: TGTGCCAGCAGCTCCATAACAGGGCCGTGGACCCAGTACTTC
v_call: TRBV2; clone_size: few; d_call: -; j_call: TRBJ2-1; cdr3_aa: CASSGASLNEQFF; cdr3_nt: TGTGCCAGCAGCGGGGCCTCTCTCAATGAGCAGTTCTTC
v_call: TRBV15; clone_size: -; d_call: -; j_call: TRBJ2-7; cdr3_aa: CATSRAGAPYEQYF; cdr3_nt: TGTGCCACCAGCAGAGCGGGAGCGCCGTACGAGCAGTACTTC
v_call: TRBV29-1; clone_size: few; d_call: TRBD2; j_call: TRBJ2-1; cdr3_aa: CSVEGAGPYNEQFF; cdr3_nt: TGCAGCGTTGAGGGAGCGGGACCCTACAATGAGCAGTTCTTC
v_call: TRBV29-1; clone_size: few; d_call: TRBD2; j_call: TRBJ2-2; cdr3_aa: CSVRGGGGGSTGELFF; cdr3_nt: TGCAGCGTTCGCGGGGGGGGGGGCGGCAGCACCGGGGAGCTGTTTTTT
v_call: TRBV7-9; clone_size: few; d_call: -; j_call: TRBJ1-2; cdr3_aa: CASSLEDRHGYTF; cdr3_nt: TGTGCCAGCAGCTTAGAGGACCGGCATGGCTACACCTTC
v_call: TRBV29-1; clone_size: few; d_call: -; j_call: TRBJ2-1; cdr3_aa: CSVEVGEQFF; cdr3_nt: TGCAGCGTTGAAGTGGGTGAGCAGTTCTTC
v_call: TRBV27; clone_size: -; d_call: TRBD2; j_call: TRBJ2-3; cdr3_aa: CATRTSGVTDTQYF; cdr3_nt: TGTGCCACCCGGACTAGCGGGGTCACAGATACGCAGTATTTT
v_call: TRBV6-5; clone_size: -; d_call: TRBD2; j_call: TRBJ2-7; cdr3_aa: CASSWGTSENSYEQYF; cdr3_nt: TGTGCCAGCAGTTGGGGGACTAGCGAAAACTCCTACGAGCAGTACTTC
v_call: TRBV4-3; clone_size: few; d_call: TRBD2; j_call: TRBJ2-5; cdr3_aa: CASSQDRGGSVNRQTQYF; cdr3_nt: TGCGCCAGCAGCCAAGACCGCGGGGGGAGTGTGAACAGACAGACCCAGTACTTC
v_call: TRBV10-3; clone_size: once; d_call: -; j_call: TRBJ2-1; cdr3_aa: CAISLTGGGDSYNEQFF; cdr3_nt: TGTGCCATCAGCCTCACCGGAGGGGGGGACTCCTACAATGAGCAGTTCTTC
v_call: TRBV29-1; clone_size: -; d_call: TRBD2; j_call: TRBJ2-1; cdr3_aa: CSVDKRDYSYNEQFF; cdr3_nt: TGCAGCGTTGATAAAAGGGACTACTCCTACAATGAGCAGTTCTTC
v_call: TRBV7-2; clone_size: -; d_call: -; j_call: TRBJ2-5; cdr3_aa: CASSRKGQETQYF; cdr3_nt: TGTGCCAGCAGCCGCAAGGGTCAAGAGACCCAGTACTTC
v_call: TRBV5-4; clone_size: -; d_call: -; j_call: TRBJ2-7; cdr3_aa: CASSFMTLAGPYEQYF; cdr3_nt: TGTGCCAGCAGCTTCATGACCCTGGCGGGCCCCTACGAGCAGTACTTC
v_call: TRBV7-9; clone_size: few; d_call: TRBD2; j_call: TRBJ2-5; cdr3_aa: CASRDSGNQETQYF; cdr3_nt: TGTGCCAGCCGGGATAGCGGGAATCAAGAGACCCAGTACTTC
v_call: TRBV13; clone_size: few; d_call: -; j_call: TRBJ1-1; cdr3_aa: CASIPGGFPEAFF; cdr3_nt: TGTGCCAGTATCCCGGGGGGGTTCCCTGAAGCTTTCTTT
v_call: TRBV30; clone_size: -; d_call: -; j_call: TRBJ1-5; cdr3_aa: CAWSKDRGQPQHF; cdr3_nt: TGTGCCTGGAGTAAGGACAGAGGGCAGCCCCAGCATTTT
v_call: TRBV20-1; clone_size: few; d_call: TRBD1; j_call: TRBJ1-1; cdr3_aa: CSAPDRDTEAFF; cdr3_nt: TGCAGTGCTCCCGACAGGGACACTGAAGCTTTCTTT
v_call: TRBV6-6; clone_size: few; d_call: TRBD2; j_call: TRBJ2-7; cdr3_aa: CASSYTSGLGLEQYF; cdr3_nt: TGTGCCAGCAGTTACACTAGCGGTCTGGGCCTCGAGCAGTACTTC
v_call: TRBV6-5; clone_size: few; d_call: -; j_call: TRBJ2-6; cdr3_aa: CASSHRGGGGANVLTF; cdr3_nt: TGTGCCAGCAGTCACCGAGGGGGAGGTGGGGCCAACGTCCTGACTTTC
v_call: TRBV11-1; clone_size: -; d_call: -; j_call: TRBJ2-1; cdr3_aa: CASSLEGFVEQFF; cdr3_nt: TGTGCCAGCAGCTTAGAAGGTTTTGTTGAGCAGTTCTTC
v_call: TRBV20-1; clone_size: -; d_call: -; j_call: TRBJ1-5; cdr3_aa: CSASAGSEAQPQHF; cdr3_nt: TGCAGTGCTAGTGCGGGTAGCGAGGCACAGCCCCAGCATTTT
v_call: TRBV13; clone_size: -; d_call: -; j_call: TRBJ2-7; cdr3_aa: CASSYARGGGSSYEQYF; cdr3_nt: TGTGCCAGCAGCTACGCGAGGGGAGGAGGGAGCTCCTACGAGCAGTACTTC
v_call: TRBV6-2/TRBV6-3; clone_size: -; d_call: -; j_call: TRBJ1-2; cdr3_aa: CASSSWDTGLGYTF; cdr3_nt: TGTGCCAGCAGTTCGTGGGACACAGGGCTCGGCTACACCTTC
v_call: TRBV5-4; clone_size: -; d_call: -; j_call: TRBJ2-6; cdr3_aa: CASSFAGVGANVLTF; cdr3_nt: TGTGCCAGCAGCTTCGCAGGGGTTGGGGCCAACGTCCTGACTTTC
v_call: TRBV11-2; clone_size: many; d_call: TRBD2; j_call: TRBJ2-1; cdr3_aa: CASSLHGGSSYNEQFF; cdr3_nt: TGTGCCAGCAGCCTCCACGGGGGGAGCTCCTACAATGAGCAGTTCTTC
v_call: TRBV15; clone_size: once; d_call: TRBD2; j_call: TRBJ2-1; cdr3_aa: CATSNLRTSGSNNEQFF; cdr3_nt: TGTGCCACCAGCAACCTCCGGACTAGCGGGAGCAACAATGAGCAGTTCTTC
v_call: TRBV5-1; clone_size: few; d_call: TRBD2; j_call: TRBJ2-3; cdr3_aa: CASRGLPTDTQYF; cdr3_nt: TGCGCCAGCAGGGGACTACCCACAGATACGCAGTATTTT
v_call: TRBV27; clone_size: -; d_call: -; j_call: TRBJ1-4; cdr3_aa: CASSPYGQSAARAGEKLFF; cdr3_nt: TGTGCCAGCAGTCCGTACGGACAGTCCGCGGCCAGGGCAGGGGAAAAACTGTTTTTT
v_call: TRBV4-3; clone_size: -; d_call: TRBD1; j_call: TRBJ2-7; cdr3_aa: CASSRSPGQGTYEQYF; cdr3_nt: TGCGCCAGCAGCCGCAGTCCGGGACAGGGAACCTACGAGCAGTACTTC
v_call: TRBV2; clone_size: -; d_call: -; j_call: TRBJ2-5; cdr3_aa: CASSEWWGSLQETQYF; cdr3_nt: TGTGCCAGCAGTGAATGGTGGGGGAGCTTACAAGAGACCCAGTACTTC
v_call: TRBV12-3/TRBV12-4; clone_size: -; d_call: -; j_call: TRBJ1-1; cdr3_aa: CASSLGRVLNTEAFF; cdr3_nt: TGTGCCAGCAGTTTAGGACGAGTCCTGAACACTGAAGCTTTCTTT
v_call: TRBV4-3; clone_size: -; d_call: -; j_call: TRBJ2-3; cdr3_aa: CASSQEGGLGDTQYF; cdr3_nt: TGCGCCAGCAGCCAAGAGGGGGGGCTCGGAGATACGCAGTATTTT
v_call: TRBV18; clone_size: -; d_call: -; j_call: TRBJ2-1; cdr3_aa: CASSPWDNEQFF; cdr3_nt: TGTGCCAGCTCACCATGGGACAATGAGCAGTTCTTC
v_call: TRBV7-6; clone_size: few; d_call: -; j_call: TRBJ1-4; cdr3_aa: CASSLGTLGANEKLFF; cdr3_nt: TGTGCCAGCAGCTTGGGGACTTTGGGGGCTAATGAAAAACTGTTTTTT
v_call: TRBV12-3/TRBV12-4; clone_size: -; d_call: TRBD2; j_call: TRBJ2-5; cdr3_aa: CASRQRGGLGETQYF; cdr3_nt: TGTGCCAGCAGGCAGCGGGGGGGGCTAGGCGAGACCCAGTACTTC
v_call: TRBV2; clone_size: -; d_call: -; j_call: TRBJ2-1; cdr3_aa: CASSWSPNEQFF; cdr3_nt: TGTGCCAGCAGTTGGAGTCCCAATGAGCAGTTCTTC
v_call: TRBV5-1; clone_size: few; d_call: TRBD2; j_call: TRBJ2-2; cdr3_aa: CASNGGGHTGELFF; cdr3_nt: TGCGCCAGCAACGGGGGGGGACACACCGGGGAGCTGTTTTTT
v_call: TRBV3-1; clone_size: many; d_call: -; j_call: TRBJ2-3; cdr3_aa: CASSQDGPDTQYF; cdr3_nt: TGTGCCAGCAGCCAAGACGGCCCAGATACGCAGTATTTT
v_call: TRBV19; clone_size: -; d_call: -; j_call: TRBJ1-3; cdr3_aa: CASSIGTSGNTIYF; cdr3_nt: TGTGCCAGTAGTATCGGTACCTCTGGAAACACCATATATTTT